Listed below are T cell receptor beta chains from one sample, sequenced in a study of T cells in Graves' hyperthyroidism and ophthalmopathy. A single record per CDR3 protein comes from TCRdb applying MiXCR to the multiplex PCR reads. The table includes approximately 300,000 distinct CDR3 sequences, about 15% detected once. Sequences were obtained from blood. These receptors all stem from a man younger than 45 with Graves' hyperthyroidism. The CDR3 runs from the conserved cysteine through the conserved F or W. D genes are given only for firm matches. A row's size may be missing; if present it is once, few, many or a size class.

15	many	TRBV5-1	TRBJ2-5	.	TGCGCCAGCAGCTTGGCGACACGAGCAAGTGGGACCCAGTACTTC	CASSLATRASGTQYF
13	.	TRBV12-3/TRBV12-4	TRBJ1-2	TRBD1	TGTGCCAGCAGTGGGACAGGGAAGAATGGCTACACCTTC	CASSGTGKNGYTF
16	many	TRBV12-3/TRBV12-4	TRBJ1-2	.	TGTGCCAGCAGTTCTCGCCCGGACAGAGCTAACTATGGCTACACCTTC	CASSSRPDRANYGYTF
14	.	TRBV29-1	TRBJ1-2	.	TGCAGCGGTGACCAATTAGAGGGTAGCTATGGCTACACCTTC	CSGDQLEGSYGYTF
15	few	TRBV27	TRBJ2-1	.	TGTGCCAGCAGTGTCTTTGCGACAGGTGAAACTGAGCAGTTCTTC	CASSVFATGETEQFF
16	many	TRBV11-2	TRBJ2-7	.	TGTGCCAGCAGCTTATCGACGGGAGTCCCTTCCTACGAGCAGTACTTC	CASSLSTGVPSYEQYF
14	.	TRBV10-3	TRBJ2-1	.	TGTGCCATCACGAGAACCCGCTCCTACAATGAGCAGTTCTTC	CAITRTRSYNEQFF
16	many	TRBV7-9	TRBJ2-2	.	TGTGCCAGCACCGGCCCCGCCGCAGGGCTCACCGGGGAGCTGTTTTTT	CASTGPAAGLTGELFF
12	many	TRBV3-1	TRBJ2-1	.	TGTGCCAGCAGCCAAGAGCTGAGCGGGCAGTTCTTC	CASSQELSGQFF
15	.	TRBV19	TRBJ2-4	.	TGTGCCAGTAGCAAATACGGGGAAGCCAAAAACATTCAGTACTTC	CASSKYGEAKNIQYF
16	.	TRBV19	TRBJ2-7	.	TGTGCCAGTAGTATCTTCCCCCTGGGGCCCTCCTACGAGCAGTACTTC	CASSIFPLGPSYEQYF
14	many	TRBV5-1	TRBJ1-1	.	TGCGCCAGCAGCTTCGAACAGATCGGGACTGAAGCTTTCTTT	CASSFEQIGTEAFF
17	.	TRBV4-2	TRBJ2-5	TRBD1	TGTGCCAGCAGCCAGGAGGGGACAGGGTGGGGTCAAGAGACCCAGTACTTC	CASSQEGTGWGQETQYF
14	many	TRBV2	TRBJ2-2	TRBD2	TGTGCCACCAGACTAGCGGGGGGAACCGGGGAGCTGTTTTTT	CATRLAGGTGELFF
12	many	TRBV3-1	TRBJ2-5	.	TGTGCCAGCAGCCAACGGCAAGAGACCCAGTACTTC	CASSQRQETQYF
13	few	TRBV29-1	TRBJ2-5	.	TGCAGCGTTGTTCTCGGAGGGGCAGAGACCCAGTACTTC	CSVVLGGAETQYF
14	few	TRBV19	TRBJ1-2	TRBD1	TGTGCCAGTAGTACCCAAACAGGGGTCTATGGCTACACCTTC	CASSTQTGVYGYTF
14	.	TRBV2	TRBJ1-6	.	TGTGCCAGCAGTTCACGGGTCTATAATTCACCCCTCCACTTT	CASSSRVYNSPLHF
13	few	TRBV6-1	TRBJ2-2	.	TGTGCCAGTTCAAAGGGGAACACCGGGGAGCTGTTTTTT	CASSKGNTGELFF
13	few	TRBV6-1	TRBJ2-3	.	TGTGCCAGCAGTGAAGGTACCACAGATACGCAGTATTTT	CASSEGTTDTQYF
14	many	TRBV6-1	TRBJ2-1	.	TGTGCCAGCAGCCCCGAAAGGGGGGACAATGAGCAGTTCTTC	CASSPERGDNEQFF
15	few	TRBV20-1	TRBJ2-3	TRBD2	TGCAGTGCTCCCCGACTAGCGGGAGGGCCTGATACGCAGTATTTT	CSAPRLAGGPDTQYF
13	few	TRBV7-9	TRBJ1-2	.	TGTGCCAGCAACCCCCCGGGCAGGGATGGCTACACCTTC	CASNPPGRDGYTF
13	few	TRBV10-3	TRBJ2-1	.	TGTGCCATCAGCGGACGAGAGAACGATGAGCAGTTCTTC	CAISGRENDEQFF
13	many	TRBV4-1	TRBJ2-7	.	TGCGCCAGCAGCCAAGATCCGGGACACGAGCAGTACTTC	CASSQDPGHEQYF
15	few	TRBV6-1	TRBJ1-1	TRBD1	TGTGCCAGCAGCATCTTAAGGGGGCAGGTCCCTGAAGCTTTCTTT	CASSILRGQVPEAFF
17	.	TRBV9	TRBJ2-5	.	TGTGCCAGCAGCGTAGCCCACATGGGTGGGGGCCAGGAGACCCAGTACTTC	CASSVAHMGGGQETQYF
14	.	TRBV6-5	TRBJ2-1	.	TGTGCCAGCAGTTACGACAGGCGCTACAATGAGCAGTTCTTC	CASSYDRRYNEQFF
15	.	TRBV4-1	TRBJ1-2	.	TGCGCCAGCAGCCAAGGTGGGGGTGTCGACTATGGCTACACCTTC	CASSQGGGVDYGYTF
13	many	TRBV11-2	TRBJ2-7	.	TGTGCCAGCGGAGGAACCCGAAACTACGAGCAGTACTTC	CASGGTRNYEQYF
10	.	TRBV29-1	TRBJ2-3	.	TGCAGCGTCCTCACCGGTACGCAGTATTTT	CSVLTGTQYF
12	many	TRBV7-6	TRBJ2-7	.	TGTGCCAGCAGCCGAAGGACCTACGAGCAGTACTTC	CASSRRTYEQYF
12	.	TRBV19	TRBJ1-2	.	TGTGCCAGTCATGGGGTCACCTATGGCTACACCTTC	CASHGVTYGYTF
16	.	TRBV7-9	TRBJ1-5	.	TGTGCCAGCAGCTCACGGCGGGCCAGGCGGGATCAGCCCCAGCATTTT	CASSSRRARRDQPQHF
16	many	TRBV11-2	TRBJ2-3	TRBD2	TGTGCCAGCAGCTTCCTAGCGGGAGTGACAACAGATACGCAGTATTTT	CASSFLAGVTTDTQYF
14	few	TRBV11-2	TRBJ1-5	.	TGTGCCAGCAGCTTGGAGTCGCGCGGCCAGCCCCAGCATTTT	CASSLESRGQPQHF
13	many	TRBV18	TRBJ1-1	.	TGTGCCAGCTCACCGCCTACAGACAGTGTCGCTTTCTTT	CASSPPTDSVAFF
17	many	TRBV6-1	TRBJ1-5	.	TGTGCCAGCAGTGCTAGGCCAGGGGTAGAGGGCAATCAGCCCCAGCATTTT	CASSARPGVEGNQPQHF
15	many	TRBV12-3/TRBV12-4	TRBJ2-3	.	TGTGCCAGCAGACTCCGGGACGGAAATAGGGATACGCAGTATTTT	CASRLRDGNRDTQYF
20	many	TRBV12-3/TRBV12-4	TRBJ2-2	TRBD1	TGTGCCAGCAGCCTTAGACGCCGGGACAGGGGGCGACTGCCCACCGGGGAGCTGTTTTTT	CASSLRRRDRGRLPTGELFF
15	many	TRBV5-1	TRBJ2-5	.	TGCGCCAGCAGCTTGGCCTCTAGGAACGAAGAGACCCAGTACTTC	CASSLASRNEETQYF
15	many	TRBV11-2	TRBJ2-7	.	TGTGCCAGCAGCTTAGTGCGTACAGGCCCCTACGAGCAGTACTTC	CASSLVRTGPYEQYF
18	.	TRBV24-1	TRBJ2-1	TRBD1	TGTGCCACCAGTGATTTCTGGGGACAGGGGTTTACCTACAATGAGCAGTTCTTC	CATSDFWGQGFTYNEQFF
13	few	TRBV7-9	TRBJ2-5	TRBD1	TGTGCCAGCAGCTACCGACAGGGAGAGACCCAGTACTTC	CASSYRQGETQYF
17	.	TRBV4-1	TRBJ2-5	TRBD2	TGCGCCAGCAGCCAAGATGCGCCTAGCGGCCTACTCGAGACCCAGTACTTC	CASSQDAPSGLLETQYF
15	few	TRBV2	TRBJ1-3	TRBD1	TGTGCCAGCAGTGGTTCGGGACAGCGGGGAAACACCATATATTTT	CASSGSGQRGNTIYF